The rows below give T cell receptor beta chains drawn from one sample of a study of early T cells in non-severe SARS-CoV-2 infection. TCRdb reprocessed the 5' RACE reads via MiXCR and lists one record per CDR3 protein. The sample lists tens of thousands of distinct CDR3 sequences, almost 5.5% seen once, with 5% to 5.5% in the top ten. The starting material was whole blood, obtained at baseline. Receptors originate from an adult who was a healthcare worker with PCR-confirmed SARS-CoV-2 infection or an uninfected control (not recorded which). Both conserved end residues are part of each CDR3. A D gene is named only where the DNA matches it firmly. Size tells how often a clone was seen (once, few, many) or the class of an expanded clone, and some rows leave it out.

v_gene	d_gene	abundance	j_gene	CDR3aa	CDR3nt
TRBV6-5	TRBD1	NA	TRBJ2-7	CASCNRGDTYEQYF	TGTGCCAGCTGTAACAGGGGGGACACCTACGAGCAGTACTTC
TRBV30	NA	few	TRBJ1-5	CAWSPKDSQPNQPQHF	TGTGCCTGGAGCCCCAAAGACAGCCAACCTAATCAGCCCCAGCATTTT
TRBV5-1	TRBD2	many	TRBJ2-7	CASGSGLGAGGNYEQYF	TGCGCCAGCGGATCGGGCTTGGGAGCGGGAGGGAACTACGAGCAGTACTTC
TRBV5-6	NA	many	TRBJ1-4	CASSFLAGTNEKLFF	TGTGCCAGCAGCTTCTTGGCAGGGACTAATGAAAAACTGTTTTTT
TRBV5-1	NA	few	TRBJ2-7	CASSLAGAAVYEQYF	TGCGCCAGCAGCTTGGCCGGTGCGGCGGTCTACGAGCAGTACTTC
TRBV29-1	NA	many	TRBJ2-3	CSVGQARREFTDTQYF	TGCAGCGTTGGACAGGCGCGGCGGGAGTTCACAGATACGCAGTATTTT
TRBV20-1	TRBD2	many	TRBJ2-7	CSAIKGLAGIGPSYEQYF	TGCAGTGCTATAAAGGGACTAGCGGGTATTGGGCCTTCCTACGAGCAGTACTTC
TRBV10-3	NA	many	TRBJ2-5	CAISESGPQDQETQYF	TGTGCCATCAGTGAGTCTGGACCCCAGGACCAAGAGACCCAGTACTTC
TRBV20-1	NA	many	TRBJ2-7	CSARTAYEQYF	TGCAGTGCGAGGACAGCCTACGAGCAGTACTTC
TRBV20-1	NA	many	TRBJ2-1	CSASPAAGPNEQFF	TGCAGTGCTAGTCCGGCGGCAGGGCCAAATGAGCAGTTCTTC
TRBV7-6	NA	many	TRBJ1-1	CASSLMEGTEAFF	TGTGCCAGCAGCTTAATGGAAGGTACTGAAGCTTTCTTT
TRBV5-1	TRBD1	many	TRBJ1-1	CASSSTGGTEAFF	TGCGCCAGCAGTTCTACAGGGGGCACTGAAGCTTTCTTT
TRBV5-6	NA	many	TRBJ2-4	CASSLTRSENIQYF	TGTGCCAGCAGCCTAACTAGGAGCGAAAACATTCAGTACTTC
TRBV11-2	NA	many	TRBJ2-2	CASSLEGTNTGELFF	TGTGCCAGCAGCTTGGAGGGGACGAACACCGGGGAGCTGTTTTTT